Listed here are 16 T cell receptor beta chains from one sample, sequenced in a study of blood T cell repertoires in COVID-19. The protocol was immunoSEQ multiplex PCR, while the TCRdb copy is restricted to in-frame clones and leaves out a portion. The sample consists of a few hundred thousand clones, about nine tenths of them appearing once. Sequencing was done on a sample of PBMCs or T cells enriched from blood (not recorded which). These receptors were collected from a woman aged 18-30 years who had recovered from COVID-19.

The J gene is TRBJ1-1, the V gene TRBV4-3, with D perhaps matching TRBD1 (6 bases). Deletions cut 3 bases from V and 8 bases from J, with 19 bases between. CDR3 length: 15 amino acids. Germline V CDR1 and CDR2: LGHNA, YSLEER. The CDR3 DNA is TGCGCCAGCAGCCAGGGGACACCACATGCTTCGGAAGCTTTCTTT. This codes for CASSQGTPHASEAFF.

CDR3 residues: CASYLPRSSYEQYF. CDR3 nucleotide sequence: TGTGCCAGCTACCTTCCTAGGAGCTCCTACGAGCAGTACTTC. This rearrangement joins TRBV19 to TRBJ2-7; D gene ambiguous. CDR1 LNHDA and CDR2 SQIVND come from the germline V gene (reference sequence). The CDR3 totals 14 residues. The V gene lost 9 bases and the J gene lost 0 bases, with 15 bases spanning the gap.

V is TRBV27 and J is TRBJ2-1; 12 bases fit TRBD2. Germline V gives CDR1 MNHEY, CDR2 SMNVEV (reference sequence). Unmatched junction bases numbered 7, after V lost 4 bases and J lost 9 bases. This CDR3 is 15 amino acids long. CDR3 coding DNA: TGTGCCAGCAGTTACGTGGGACTAGCGGGCGGTGAGCAGTTCTTC. Its protein is CASSYVGLAGGEQFF.

The chain carries TRBV7-6 and TRBJ2-5; a weak D match, TRBD2 (5 bases). This CDR3 is 15 amino acids long. CDR1 and CDR2 from the germline V gene are SGHVS and FNYEAQ. V lost 5 bases to trimming and J lost 0 bases, with 13 bases between them. The CDR3 DNA is TGTGCCAGCAGCATATTAACGGGGTACCAAGAGACCCAGTACTTC. Encoded protein: CASSILTGYQETQYF.

V and J are TRBV5-6 and TRBJ2-7, with D perhaps matching TRBD1 (5 bases). Trimming removed 0 bases at V and 4 bases at J, with 14 bases between. Per germline, CDR1 SGHDT and CDR2 YYEEEE. The CDR3 totals 15 residues. This CDR3 reads CASSLGSAGQYEQYF. The CDR3 nucleotides read TGTGCCAGCAGCTTGGGTTCTGCAGGGCAATACGAGCAGTACTTC.

The CDR3 is CATSDARTAGGRDTQYF. In nucleotides, the CDR3 is TGTGCCACCAGTGATGCCCGGACGGCGGGGGGGAGAGATACGCAGTATTTT. This chain joins TRBV24-1 and TRBJ2-3, with 9 bases fitting TRBD2. There are 17 residues in the CDR3. V lost 3 bases to trimming and J lost 5 bases; unmatched junction nucleotides: 11. Germline V gene sequence: CDR1 KGHDR, CDR2 SFDVKD.

The V and J genes are TRBV6-5 and TRBJ1-1; maybe TRBD1 (6 bases). CDR1 is MNHEY, CDR2 SVGAGI, per germline. The CDR3 is made up of 14 amino acids. Trimming removed 5 bases at V and 6 bases at J, with 16 bases between. The CDR3 DNA reads as TGTGCCAGCAGTCCGTGGACAGTTTTCTCTGAAGCTTTCTTT. This sequence encodes CASSPWTVFSEAFF.

This chain uses TRBV6-2 or TRBV6-3 with TRBJ1-2, with TRBD1 matching over 8 bases. The CDR3 loop spans 15 amino acids. Trimming cost V 6 bases and J 4 bases; bases outside gene matches: 10. Germline V gene data show CDR1 as MNHEY and CDR2 as SVGEGT. The chain's CDR3 is CASSQGAGGVYGYTF. The CDR3, as DNA: TGTGCCAGCAGCCAGGGGGCAGGGGGCGTCTATGGCTACACCTTC.

The chain joins TRBV7-9 to TRBJ2-1; the match to TRBD2 covers 7 bases. The CDR3 spans 13 residues. CDR1 and CDR2 from the germline V gene are SEHNR and FQNEAQ (reference sequence). After removal of 3 bases from V and 8 bases from J, the junction contained 4 bases not matched to a gene. The CDR3 sequence is CASSLTSRHEQFF. In DNA, the CDR3 is TGTGCCAGCAGCTTGACTAGCCGGCATGAGCAGTTCTTC. The complete variable domain, with remaining parts taken from reference TRBV7-9 and TRBJ2-1, reads DTGVSQNPRHKITKRGQNVTFRCDPISEHNRLYWYRQTLGQGPEFLTYFQNEAQLEKSRLLSDRFSAERPKGSFSTLEIQRTEQGDSAMYLCASSLTSRHEQFFGPGTRLTVL.

The sample holds a few counts of this clone. DNA for the CDR3: TGCGCCAGCAGCCAACGGGGAGGGGACACTGAAGCTTTCTTT. Residues: CASSQRGGDTEAFF. V usage is TRBV4-3 and J usage is TRBJ1-1; weak D call: TRBD1 (5 bases). V was cut by 2 bases and J by 3 bases, with 10 bases left in between. This CDR3 region has 14 residues. Germline CDR1 reads LGHNA; CDR2 reads YSLEER.

V and J are TRBV19 and TRBJ2-1; D is undetermined. V was trimmed by 5 bases and J by 3 bases, leaving 8 bases between them. The CDR3 consists of 13 residues. Germline V CDR1 and CDR2: LNHDA, SQIVND (reference sequence). CDR3 sequence reads: CASSSRLYNEQFF. The CDR3 DNA follows: TGTGCCAGTAGTTCGCGGCTCTACAATGAGCAGTTCTTC.

The CDR3: CASSPSRTGYTDTQYF. The CDR3 region has the DNA TGTGCCAGCAGCCCTTCGAGGACAGGATACACAGATACGCAGTATTTT. The V call is TRBV5-6, the J call TRBJ2-3, with TRBD1 identical over 7 bases. The CDR3 is 16 amino acids. V trimming: 4 bases; J trimming: 2 bases; junction bases outside the gene matches: 10. CDR1 is SGHDT, CDR2 YYEEEE, per germline.

This chain uses TRBV24-1 with TRBJ2-2; TRBD1 might be the D (6 bases). V was cut by 9 bases and J by 4 bases, with 14 bases left in between. The CDR3 is made up of 14 amino acids. Germline lookup yields CDR1 KGHDR and CDR2 SFDVKD. The CDR3 is CATSPGHGTGELFF. For the CDR3, the DNA is TGTGCCACCTCTCCGGGACACGGCACCGGGGAGCTGTTTTTT.

The rearrangement links TRBV28 to TRBJ1-1; no reliable D call. The CDR3 is 13 amino acids. Germline V gene lookup returns CDR1 MDHEN and CDR2 SYDVKM. Trimming shortened V by 5 bases and J by 4 bases, and 11 bases separated the two germline ends. CDR3 region: CASSPQDFTEAFF. The CDR3 nucleotides read TGTGCCAGCAGTCCTCAGGACTTCACTGAAGCTTTCTTT.

This clone has just one count. The genes are TRBV9 and TRBJ2-7, with a possible D match to TRBD1 (7 bases). The CDR3 is 15 residues long. Trimming removed 2 bases at V and 1 base at J, with 13 bases between. Germline V gene sequence: CDR1 SGDLS, CDR2 YYNGEE. The CDR3 coding sequence is TGTGCCAGCAGCGTCAGGGGGGAAGGGTCCTACGAGCAGTACTTC. Translated: CASSVRGEGSYEQYF. The entire variable domain, with the rest obtained from reference TRBV9 and TRBJ2-7, is as follows: DSGVTQTPKHLITATGQRVTLRCSPRSGDLSVYWYQQSLDQGLQFLIQYYNGEERAKGNILERFSAQQFPDLHSELNLSSLELGDSALYFCASSVRGEGSYEQYFGPGTRLTVT.

The V and J genes are TRBV9 and TRBJ2-1; 15 nucleotides match TRBD2. The V and J ends lost 0 bases and 7 bases, in that order; junction bases with no gene match: 14. This CDR3 is built from 20 residues. Per germline, CDR1 SGDLS and CDR2 YYNGEE. The CDR3 region is CASSVGLGLAGGLSGNEQFF. The CDR3 DNA is TGTGCCAGCAGCGTAGGGTTAGGACTAGCGGGAGGGCTTTCGGGAAATGAGCAGTTCTTC.